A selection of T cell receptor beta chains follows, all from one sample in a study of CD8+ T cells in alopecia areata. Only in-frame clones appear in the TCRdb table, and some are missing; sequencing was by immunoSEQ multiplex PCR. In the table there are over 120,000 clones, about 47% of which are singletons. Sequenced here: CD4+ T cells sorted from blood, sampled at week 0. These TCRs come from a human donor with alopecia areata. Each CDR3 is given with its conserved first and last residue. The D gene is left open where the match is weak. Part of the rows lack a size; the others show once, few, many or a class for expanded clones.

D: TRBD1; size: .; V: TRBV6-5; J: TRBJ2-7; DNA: TGTGCCAGCAGTTACACCGGGACAGACCCCTACGAGCAGTACTTC; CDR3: CASSYTGTDPYEQYF
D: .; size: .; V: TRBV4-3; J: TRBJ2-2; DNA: TGCGCCAGCAGCTCCCGGCAAGGTGGGGAGCTGTTTTTT; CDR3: CASSSRQGGELFF
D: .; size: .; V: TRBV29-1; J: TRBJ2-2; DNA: TGCAGCGTTGTATCCCTTCGGAACACCGGGGAGCTGTTTTTT; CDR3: CSVVSLRNTGELFF
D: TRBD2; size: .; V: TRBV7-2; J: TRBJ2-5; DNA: TGTGCCAGCAGCACGGGCGGGAGCCAAGAGACCCAGTACTTC; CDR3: CASSTGGSQETQYF
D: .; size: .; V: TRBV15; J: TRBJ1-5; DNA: TGTGCCACCAGCAGACCTTGGGGAGTACAGCCCCAGCATTTT; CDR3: CATSRPWGVQPQHF
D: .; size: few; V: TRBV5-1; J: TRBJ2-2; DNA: TGCGCCAGCAGCTTGACATTTTGGGACGGGTCCGGGGAGCTGTTTTTT; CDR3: CASSLTFWDGSGELFF
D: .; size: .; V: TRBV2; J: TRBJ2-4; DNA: TGTGCCAGCAGTCGGGAGTCGCTGATCATTCAGTACTTC; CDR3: CASSRESLIIQYF
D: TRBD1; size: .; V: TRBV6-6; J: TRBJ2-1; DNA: TGTGCCAGCAGTTACCATACAGGGGGCCCTGTTAATGAGCAGTTCTTC; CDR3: CASSYHTGGPVNEQFF
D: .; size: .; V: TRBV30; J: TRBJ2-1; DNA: TGTGCCTGGAGTACCCTAGAATGGAAGCAGTTCTTC; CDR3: CAWSTLEWKQFF
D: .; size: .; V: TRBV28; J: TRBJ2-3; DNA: TGTGCCAGCAGTTTCAAAGATACGCAGTATTTT; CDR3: CASSFKDTQYF
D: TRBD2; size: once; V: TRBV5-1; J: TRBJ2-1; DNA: TGCGCCAGCAGCCTGGGGGCCGGGACTAGTAATGAGCAGTTCTTC; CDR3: CASSLGAGTSNEQFF
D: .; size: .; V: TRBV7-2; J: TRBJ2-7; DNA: TGTGCCAGCAGCTGGGGAGGAAACTCCTACGAGCAGTACTTC; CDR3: CASSWGGNSYEQYF
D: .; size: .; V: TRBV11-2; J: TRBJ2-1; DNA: TGTGCCAGCAGCTTAGAGGACTCCGCTAAGCTACAGTTCTTC; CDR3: CASSLEDSAKLQFF
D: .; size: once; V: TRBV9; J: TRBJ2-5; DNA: TGTGCCAGCAGCGTAGTCGGCGGCAAACCGGGGGAGACCCAGTACTTC; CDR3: CASSVVGGKPGETQYF
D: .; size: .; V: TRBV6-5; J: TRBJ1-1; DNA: TGTGCCAGCAGTTACAGGGGCGGGAACACTGAAGCTTTCTTT; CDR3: CASSYRGGNTEAFF
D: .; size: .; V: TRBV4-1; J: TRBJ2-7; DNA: TGCGCCAGCAGCCAAGGGGACGAGCAGTACTTC; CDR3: CASSQGDEQYF
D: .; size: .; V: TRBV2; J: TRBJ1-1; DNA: TGTGCCAGCACACTACAGGGGAACACTGAAGCTTTCTTT; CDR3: CASTLQGNTEAFF
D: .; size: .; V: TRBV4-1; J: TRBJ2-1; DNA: TGCGCCAGCAGCCAGAGGGACGATAGTTCCTACAATGAGCAGTTCTTC; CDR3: CASSQRDDSSYNEQFF
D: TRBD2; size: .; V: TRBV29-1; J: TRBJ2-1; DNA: TGCAGCGCTTCTAGCGGTTCGGGATACAATGAGCAGTTCTTC; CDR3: CSASSGSGYNEQFF
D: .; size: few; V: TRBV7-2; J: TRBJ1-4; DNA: TGTGCCAGCAGCTTAGTCCAGGGTAATGAAAAACTGTTTTTT; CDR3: CASSLVQGNEKLFF
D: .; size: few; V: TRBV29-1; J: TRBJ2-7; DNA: TGCAGCGTTGATCTGGGGGACGAGCAGTACTTC; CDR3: CSVDLGDEQYF
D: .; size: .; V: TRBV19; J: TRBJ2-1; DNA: TGTGCCACTTGGGGGGCGGGAGACCACAATGAGCAGTTCTTC; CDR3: CATWGAGDHNEQFF
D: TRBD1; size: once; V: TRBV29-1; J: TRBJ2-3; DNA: TGCAGCGTTGAAGATCGCTTACAGGGGAGCACAGATACGCAGTATTTT; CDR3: CSVEDRLQGSTDTQYF
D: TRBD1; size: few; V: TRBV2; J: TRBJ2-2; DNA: TGTGCCAGCGGTCTGGTCAGGGGGTATGCCGGGGAGCTGTTTTTT; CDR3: CASGLVRGYAGELFF
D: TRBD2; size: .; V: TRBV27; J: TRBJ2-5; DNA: TGTGCCAGCAGTCCCCTCGGCGGGAGTGGCCCGCTGGAGACCCAGTACTTC; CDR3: CASSPLGGSGPLETQYF
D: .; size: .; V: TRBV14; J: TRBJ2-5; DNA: TGTGCCAGCAGCCGGAACACGGGAGAGACCCAGTACTTC; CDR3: CASSRNTGETQYF
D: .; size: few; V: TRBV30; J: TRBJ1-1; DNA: TGTGCCTGGCAAGTGGGCTACACTGAAGCTTTCTTT; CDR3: CAWQVGYTEAFF
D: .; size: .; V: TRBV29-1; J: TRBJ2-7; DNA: TGCAGCGTGCGGGACTCGTACTCCTACGAGCAGTACTTC; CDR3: CSVRDSYSYEQYF
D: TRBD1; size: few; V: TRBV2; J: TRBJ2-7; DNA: TGTGCCAGCACCCAGGACAGGGGTATTTCCTACGAGCAGTACTTC; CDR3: CASTQDRGISYEQYF
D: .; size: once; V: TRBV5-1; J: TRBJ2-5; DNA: TGCGCCAGCAGCGCCCTGTCGGGGGTGGGGAAAGAGACCCAGTACTTC; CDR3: CASSALSGVGKETQYF
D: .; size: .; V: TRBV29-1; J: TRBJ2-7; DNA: TGCAGCGTTGTTTTTGCTGGATCCTACGAGCAGTACTTC; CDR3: CSVVFAGSYEQYF
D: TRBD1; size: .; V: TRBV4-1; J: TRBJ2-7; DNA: TGCGCCAGCAGCCCAACCTGGGACAGGGTCAGATCCTACGAGCAGTACTTC; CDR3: CASSPTWDRVRSYEQYF
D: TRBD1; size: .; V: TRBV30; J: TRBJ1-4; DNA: TGTGCCTGGAGTCAGGACAGGTCCCAGGGGGGTGAAAAACTGTTTTTT; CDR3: CAWSQDRSQGGEKLFF
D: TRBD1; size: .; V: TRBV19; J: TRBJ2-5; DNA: TGTGCCAGTAGCGAATCGGTAGCTGGGACAGGGGCAGAGACCCAGTACTTC; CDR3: CASSESVAGTGAETQYF
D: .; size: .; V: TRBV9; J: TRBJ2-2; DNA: TGTGCCAGCAGCGTAGGGCTCACCGGGGAGCTGTTTTTT; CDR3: CASSVGLTGELFF
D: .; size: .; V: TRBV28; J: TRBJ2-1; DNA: TGTGCCAGCAGTCCCCCGGGTGGGTCCTACAATGAGCAGTTCTTC; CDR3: CASSPPGGSYNEQFF
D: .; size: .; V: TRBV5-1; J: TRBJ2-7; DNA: TGCGCCAGCAGCGTGGGTTCGGACTGGTACTACGAGCAGTACTTC; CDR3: CASSVGSDWYYEQYF
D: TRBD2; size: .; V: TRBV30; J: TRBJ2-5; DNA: TGTGCCTGGAGTGGTAGCGGGACGTGGGAGACCCAGTACTTC; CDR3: CAWSGSGTWETQYF
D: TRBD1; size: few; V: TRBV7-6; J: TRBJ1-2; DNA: TGTGCCAGCAGCAAAGACAGGGCAGATGGCTACACCTTC; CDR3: CASSKDRADGYTF
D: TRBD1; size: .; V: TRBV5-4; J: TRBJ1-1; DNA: TGTGCCAGCAACGTAGCCGGGACAGCTCGGACTGAAGCTTTCTTT; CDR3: CASNVAGTARTEAFF
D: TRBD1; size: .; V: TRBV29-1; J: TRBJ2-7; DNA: TGCAGCGTTGCCGGGACAGGGGATCGCGAGCAGTACTTC; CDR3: CSVAGTGDREQYF
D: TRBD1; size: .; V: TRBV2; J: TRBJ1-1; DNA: TGTGCCAGCAGTATGGGACAGGGTGGGACTGAAGCTTTCTTT; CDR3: CASSMGQGGTEAFF
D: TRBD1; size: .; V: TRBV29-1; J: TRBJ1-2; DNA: TGCAGCGTAGGGGACAGTAACTATGGCTACACCTTC; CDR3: CSVGDSNYGYTF
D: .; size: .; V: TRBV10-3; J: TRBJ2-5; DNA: TGTGCCATCAGTGAGTCGATGTACCAGGGGGAGACCCAGTACTTC; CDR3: CAISESMYQGETQYF
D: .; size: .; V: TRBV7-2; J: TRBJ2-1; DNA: TGTGCCAGCAGTACCGTGGGACTTTACAATGAGCAGTTCTTC; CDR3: CASSTVGLYNEQFF
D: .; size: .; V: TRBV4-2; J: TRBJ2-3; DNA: TGTGCCAGCAGCCAGCAGGTGCCAGATACGCAGTATTTT; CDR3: CASSQQVPDTQYF
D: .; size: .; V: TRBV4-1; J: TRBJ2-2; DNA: TGCGCCAGCAGCCGCCGGAGTCAGCAGAACACCGGGGAGCTGTTTTTT; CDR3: CASSRRSQQNTGELFF
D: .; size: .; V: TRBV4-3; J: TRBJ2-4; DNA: TGCGCCAGCAGCCGAGAACGACAGGATCCGAACATTCAGTACTTC; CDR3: CASSRERQDPNIQYF
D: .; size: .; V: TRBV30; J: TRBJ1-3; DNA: TGTGCCTGGAGAGCACAGGGTGTCTCTGGAAACACCATATATTTT; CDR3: CAWRAQGVSGNTIYF
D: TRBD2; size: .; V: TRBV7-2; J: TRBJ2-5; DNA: TGTGCCAGCGGAATAGGACTAGCGGTAAAAGAGACCCAGTACTTC; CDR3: CASGIGLAVKETQYF
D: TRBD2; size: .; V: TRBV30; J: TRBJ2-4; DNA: TGTGCCTGGAGTACTGGAGGGAGGGTAGCCAAAAACATTCAGTACTTC; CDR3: CAWSTGGRVAKNIQYF
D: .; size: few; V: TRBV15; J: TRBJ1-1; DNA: TGTGCCACCAGCAGAGATAGAACCGCGCCTTTCTTT; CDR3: CATSRDRTAPFF
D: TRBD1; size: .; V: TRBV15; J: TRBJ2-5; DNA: TGTGCCACCAGCCGAGACAGGGGTTCGAGAGAGCAGTACTTC; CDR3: CATSRDRGSREQYF
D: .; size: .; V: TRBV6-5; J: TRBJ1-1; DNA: TGTGCCAGCACCTACCGGGGAGGTGAAGCTTTCTTT; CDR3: CASTYRGGEAFF